This TCR beta chain was found in a study of blood T cell repertoires in COVID-19. Deletions cut 2 bases from V and 8 bases from J, with 11 bases between. This CDR3 is 13 amino acids long. Germline lookup yields CDR1 SGDLS and CDR2 YYNGEE. This clone was picked up a small number of times. Authors' analysis steps: Amplified reference gene primers provided the basis for estimating nucleated cell counts. TCRdb keeps only in-frame clones here, not all; method: immunoSEQ multiplex PCR. V, J and clone size are taken as reported in that table, and D and trimming were inferred from the DNA itself. The profile shows 150,000 or so clones, roughly four fifths of them singletons.

The sequenced sample was peripheral blood. The J gene is TRBJ1-3, the V gene TRBV9; TRBD1 is a possible D gene (5 bases). This TCR derives from a woman older than 75 with acute or convalescent COVID-19. CDR3 residues: CASSVGGVDTIYF. The CDR3 DNA is TGTGCCAGCAGCGTCGGAGGGGTGGACACCATATATTTT.